The next 10 T cell receptor beta chains were all read from a single sample in a study of blood T cells in healthy people across ages. PCR was performed a second time for roughly 7 to 11 cycles using a sample-barcoded 5' primer and a J-beta primer mix. TCRdb re-analysed the 5' RACE reads in MiXCR, keeping a single row per CDR3 protein. The sample records around 1,000,000 distinct CDR3 sequences, approximately 25% being singletons. These same data were also listed under a study on T cells of mothers and their children.

Sequences were obtained from blood. The receptor set was obtained from a girl aged 2 to 10 in good health.

J is TRBJ2-5 and V is TRBV2, with a weak D call TRBD1 (5 bases). With the DNA end fitting TRBJ2-1 better, the J assignment may be wrong. The germline gives CDR1 SNHLY, CDR2 FYNNEI. CDR3 length: 15 residues. CDR3 region: CASTLTPEGANEQFF. As DNA, the CDR3 is TGTGCCAGCACGCTGACACCAGAAGGGGCAAATGAGCAGTTCTTC.

There are a few counts of this clonotype. The chain carries TRBV24-1 and TRBJ2-7, with D unresolved. Trimming removed 4 bases from V and 5 bases from J, with 8 bases in between. In germline, CDR1 is KGHDR, CDR2 SFDVKD. CDR3 size: 12 residues. CDR3 region: CATSDVSNEQYF. CDR3 coding DNA: TGTGCCACCAGTGACGTCTCGAACGAGCAGTACTTC.

There are a few counts of this clonotype. The chain employs TRBV5-6 and TRBJ1-1; maybe TRBD1 (6 bases). The germline CDR1 and CDR2 sequences are SGHDT and YYEEEE. V lost 2 bases to trimming and J lost 8 bases, with 16 bases between them. The CDR3 consists of 14 residues. CDR3 nucleotides: TGTGCCAGCAGCTTCTTGGACCGGGACAACGAAGCTTTCTTT. Translating it yields CASSFLDRDNEAFF.

The rearrangement joins TRBV5-1 to TRBJ2-1; 10 nucleotides match TRBD2. Germline CDR1 reads SGHRS; CDR2 reads YFSETQ. V lost 5 bases to trimming and J lost 4 bases; unmatched junction nucleotides: 6. CDR3 length: 15 amino acids. CDR3 in amino acids: CASRVTSGEYNEQFF. DNA of the CDR3: TGCGCCAGCAGGGTAACTAGCGGGGAGTACAATGAGCAGTTCTTC.

The V gene is TRBV5-1, the J gene TRBJ2-3, with 14 bases lining up with TRBD2. Germline V gene sequence: CDR1 SGHRS, CDR2 YFSETQ. Trimming cost V 2 bases and J 14 bases; bases outside gene matches: 10. CDR3 length: 15 amino acids. CDR3 residues: CASSFDGTSGSRWYF. Written as DNA, the CDR3 is TGCGCCAGCAGCTTTGACGGGACTAGCGGGAGCCGGTGGTATTTT.

This CDR3 reads CASSLGQKNTQYF. For the CDR3, the DNA is TGTGCCAGCAGCTTAGGGCAGAAAAATACGCAGTATTTT. The V call is TRBV11-1, the J call TRBJ2-3; D is uncertain. The CDR3 is 13 amino acids. The V and J ends lost 1 base and 7 bases respectively, with 9 bases between them. Germline assignment: CDR1 SGHAT and CDR2 FQDESV (reference sequence). Looking up the rest from reference TRBV11-1 and TRBJ2-3 gives the full variable domain: EAEVAQSPRYKITEKSQAVAFWCDPISGHATLYWYRQILGQGPELLVQFQDESVVDDSQLPKDRFSAERLKGVDSTLKIQPAELGDSAMYLCASSLGQKNTQYFGPGTRLTVL.

This clonotype was seen only a few times. This chain connects TRBV7-2 to TRBJ2-1; the match to TRBD2 covers 7 bases. The CDR3 loop spans 14 amino acids. V was pared by 5 bases and J by 5 bases, with 6 bases of the junction left unmatched. In germline, CDR1 is SGHTA, CDR2 FQGNSA. The CDR3 loop reads CASSLPTSDNEQFF. In DNA form, the CDR3 reads TGTGCCAGCAGCCTCCCTACTAGCGACAATGAGCAGTTCTTC.

The chain uses TRBV12-3 or TRBV12-4 and TRBJ1-5; weak D call: TRBD1 (6 bases). The germline V and J ends were trimmed by 6 bases and 1 base, with 10 bases remaining between them. The CDR3 is made up of 14 amino acids. The CDR3 region has the DNA TGTGCCAGCAGACGAAGGGGGAGCAATCAGCCCCAGCATTTT. Protein sequence: CASRRRGSNQPQHF.

This clonotype was found once. The chain combines TRBV6-5 with TRBJ2-3, with 7 bases matching TRBD2. Germline V gene sequence: CDR1 MNHEY, CDR2 SVGAGI. J lost 2 bases, V lost 3 bases, and 5 bases had no gene match. The CDR3 has 15 amino acids. CDR3 loop: CASSYAGVLTDTQYF. CDR3 bases: TGTGCCAGCAGTTATGCGGGGGTCCTCACAGATACGCAGTATTTT.

This clonotype was observed a few times. The chain couples TRBV4-3 to TRBJ2-1; the D gene is possibly TRBD1 (5 bases). CDR1 is LGHNA, CDR2 YSLEER, per germline. V shed 0 bases and J shed 10 bases, with 16 bases lying between them. The length of the CDR3 is 15 residues. CDR3 nucleotide sequence: TGCGCCAGCAGCCAAGATCTGAGTAGAGCAGGGGAGCAGTTCTTC. Residues: CASSQDLSRAGEQFF.